The 32 T cell receptor beta chains in this list originate from one sample, sequenced in a study of metastatic and nonmetastatic thyroid tumors. TCRdb re-called clones via MiXCR from the PCR reads. The table has some 83,000 clones, 12% seen once; the top ten hold over 7%. Before thyroid surgery, none of the patients had received any treatment. Sequenced material: tumor tissue. All receptors derive from a female donor with papillary thyroid cancer or a benign thyroid nodule (not recorded which). Some clones in this sample may be carry-over from other donors' samples.

Comment on this clone: Compared with germline, one end of the junction differs, possibly owing to a read error. The gene calls are TRBV5-1 and TRBJ2-3, with TRBD2 as a possible D gene (6 bases). Germline CDR1 and CDR2: SGHRS and YFSETQ. This CDR3 has 16 residues. In nucleotides, the CDR3 is TGCGCCATCAGCCGGTGGGACTCCTCCTTTGGAGATACGCAGTATTTT. This gives the protein CAISRWDSSFGDTQYF. Based on the CDR3 plus reference TRBV5-1 and TRBJ2-3, the full variable domain is KAGVTQTPRYLIKTRGQQVTLSCSPISGHRSVSWYQQTPGQGLQFLFEYFSETQRNKGNFPGRFSGRQFSNSRSEMNVSTLELGDSALYLCAISRWDSSFGDTQYFGPGTRLTVL.

This clone was recorded at least ten times. The sample contains more than one DNA sequence encoding this CDR3. V usage is TRBV14 and J usage is TRBJ2-7, with D uncertain. V was cut by 4 bases and J by 4 bases, with 5 bases left in between. The germline gives CDR1 SGHDN, CDR2 FVKESK. The length of the CDR3 is 11 residues. CDR3 in DNA: TGTGCCAGCAGCCGAGGTTACGAGCAGTACTTC. The encoded protein is CASSRGYEQYF. Full variable domain (outside the CDR3, taken from reference TRBV14 and TRBJ2-7): EAGVTQFPSHSVIEKGQTVTLRCDPISGHDNLYWYRRVMGKEIKFLLHFVKESKQDESGMPNNRFLAERTGGTYSTLKVQPAELEDSGVYFCASSRGYEQYFGPGTRLTVT.

This clone was counted a few times. A much bigger clone sits one base away, suggesting this may be a read error. The chain uses TRBV27 and TRBJ1-1; D uncertain. The CDR3 spans 14 residues. Germline V CDR1 and CDR2: MNHEY, SMNVEV (reference sequence). CDR3 nucleotides: TGTGCCGGCAGTTTAGGGCAGTACTCCACTGAAGCTTTCTTT. This codes for CAGSLGQYSTEAFF.

The sample holds a few counts of this clone. A much more abundant neighbour one base away suggests this may be a read error. The chain carries TRBV6-2 or TRBV6-3 and TRBJ2-7; TRBD1 matches at 7 bases. Germline V gene data show CDR1 as MNHEY and CDR2 as SVGEGT. The CDR3 has 14 amino acids. CDR3 sequence reads: CASRPSGTDYERYF. The CDR3 nucleotides read TGTGCCAGCAGACCCTCCGGGACAGACTACGAGCGGTACTTC.

This clone was found many times. The rearrangement joins TRBV5-6 to TRBJ1-2, with a tentative D call TRBD1 (6 bases). The germline V gene has CDR1 SGHDT and CDR2 YYEEEE. This CDR3 region has 13 residues. V was trimmed by 6 bases and J by 4 bases, leaving 13 bases between them. In DNA, the CDR3 is TGTGCCAGCACCACGGGGGCCAGCTATGGCTACACCTTC. This codes for CASTTGASYGYTF. The variable domain in full, with the rest retrieved from reference TRBV5-6 and TRBJ1-2, is DAGVTQSPTHLIKTRGQQVTLRCSPKSGHDTVSWYQQALGQGPQFIFQYYEEEERQRGNFPDRFSGHQFPNYSSELNVNALLLGDSALYLCASTTGASYGYTFGSGTRLTVV.

This clone was recorded at least ten times. The chain recombines TRBV5-6 with TRBJ2-7; 8 nucleotides align to TRBD2. Germline CDR1 is SGHDT and CDR2 is YYEEEE. CDR3 length equals 15 residues. With V trimmed by 1 base and J by 3 bases, 6 bases remained unmatched. The CDR3 DNA sequence: TGTGCCAGCAGCTTGACCGGGACTAGAGTCTACGAGCAGTACTTC. This gives the protein CASSLTGTRVYEQYF.

This clone occurred a few times. Given a much more abundant clone one base away, this may be a read error. In the same sample, other DNA sequences code for this CDR3. The chain uses TRBV5-1 and TRBJ2-2, with D uncertain. The CDR3 runs 12 residues. The germline V gene encodes CDR1 SGHRS and CDR2 YFSETQ. The CDR3: CASSRNTGELFF. CDR3 nucleotide sequence: TGCGCCAGCAGCAGGAACACCGGTGAGCTGTTTTTT.

The chain carries TRBV6-1 and TRBJ2-1, with TRBD2 matching over 7 bases. CDR3 length equals 15 residues. V gave up 4 bases and J gave up 12 bases; unmatched junction bases: 15. Germline V lookup: CDR1 MNHNS, CDR2 SASEGT. DNA of the CDR3: TGTGCCAGCAGTGGAGGGACTATCGGGAGTGATGGGCAGTTCTTC. Translating gives CASSGGTIGSDGQFF.

This clone was detected many times. The chain combines TRBV7-9 with TRBJ1-3; D call uncertain. The V end lost 1 base, the J end lost 0 bases, and 16 bases lay between the germline ends. CDR3 length: 18 residues. Germline values: CDR1 SEHNR, CDR2 FQNEAQ (reference sequence). The CDR3 coding sequence is TGTGCCAGCAGCTTAGAGGCCACATGGGGATTCTCTGGAAACACCATATATTTT. Protein: CASSLEATWGFSGNTIYF.

This clone was counted ten times or more. The chain joins TRBV3-1 to TRBJ2-7; D unclear. Germline CDR1 is LGHDT and CDR2 is YNNKEL (reference sequence). V lost 2 bases and J lost 5, with 7 bases in between. There are 12 residues in the CDR3. The CDR3 region has the DNA TGTGCCAGCAGCCAAAACGCGGACGAGCAGTACTTC. This codes for CASSQNADEQYF.

As regards this clone: This clone may be a read error of a much larger clone one base away. The chain couples TRBV6-1 to TRBJ2-7; D is unresolved. The CDR3 is made up of 15 amino acids. V dropped 7 bases and J dropped 5 bases, with 21 bases sitting between them. Germline V gene sequence: CDR1 MNHNS, CDR2 SASEGT. The CDR3 loop reads CASTDGLSSSDEQYF. As DNA, the CDR3 is TGTGCCAGCACCGACGGGCTATCGTCTTCGGACGAGCAGTACTTC.

This clone was counted many times. The same CDR3 can be traced to other DNA sequences in this sample. The chain combines TRBV12-3 or TRBV12-4 with TRBJ1-3, with 7 nucleotides matching TRBD1. CDR3 length: 13 amino acids. The junction had 3 bases not matched to a gene; V was cut back by 6 bases and J by 4 bases. The CDR3 nucleotides are TGTGCCAGCAGGGAGACAGGGGGAAACACCATATATTTT. It specifies CASRETGGNTIYF.

As regards this clone: Other nucleotide sequences from this sample produce the same CDR3. The chain links TRBV18 to TRBJ1-5; possible D gene TRBD1, 5 bases. Germline CDR1 KGHSH, CDR2 LQKENI. The V end lost 6 bases, the J end lost 4 bases, and 13 bases lay between the germline ends. The length of the CDR3 is 14 residues. The CDR3: CASSPLGDNQPQHF. The DNA of the CDR3 is TGTGCCAGCTCTCCATTAGGGGATAATCAGCCCCAGCATTTT.

On this clone itself: Just one base apart from a much larger clone, this may be a read error. The chain employs TRBV3-1 and TRBJ2-2; D gene ambiguous. The V gene's germline CDR1 is LGHDT and CDR2 YNNKEL (reference sequence). The CDR3 has 14 residues. As DNA, the CDR3 is TGTGCCATCAGCCCTTGGGGTTTCACCGGGGAGCTGTTTTTT. Its translation: CAISPWGFTGELFF.

This clone was seen repeatedly, ten times or more. The CDR3 DNA follows: TGCGCCAGCAGCCCAATTCCGGGACAGGGTATCGGCACTGAAGCTTTCTTT. Its translation: CASSPIPGQGIGTEAFF. The chain employs TRBV5-1 and TRBJ1-1, with TRBD1 matching 9 bases. The CDR3 is 17 amino acids. Germline CDR1 and CDR2: SGHRS and YFSETQ. The V and J ends lost 4 bases and 4 bases, in that order; junction bases with no gene match: 14.

This clone was seen more than once but under ten times. It may be a read error: a sequence one base away is much more abundant. The rearrangement joins TRBV28 to TRBJ2-3, with D possibly called TRBD1 or TRBD2 (5 bases each). The CDR3 spans 15 residues. Germline CDR1 and CDR2: MDHEN and SYDVKM. This CDR3 is CASSTGAASTYTQYF. The CDR3 coding sequence is TGTGCCAGCAGTACCGGGGCAGCTAGCACATATACGCAGTATTTT.

This clone was observed a handful of times. With a much larger clone just one base away, this may be a read error. The chain has TRBV28 and TRBJ1-2; 7 bases are shared with TRBD1. The germline V gene has CDR1 MDHEN and CDR2 SYDVKM. J lost 12 bases, V lost 8 bases, and 15 bases had no gene match. The length of the CDR3 is 13 residues. The DNA of the CDR3 is TGTGCCAGCGGAGTGGGACAGCCCCAGGGCCACACCTTC. This translates into CASGVGQPQGHTF.

The table lists this clone with many counts. V and J are TRBV11-2 and TRBJ2-3; D uncertain. V was clipped by 6 bases and J by 0 bases, with 7 bases between them. This CDR3 has 13 amino acids. Germline lookup yields CDR1 SGHAT and CDR2 FQNNGV. CDR3 nucleotide sequence: TGTGCCAGCAGGCTCTGGAGCACAGATACGCAGTATTTT. Its protein product is CASRLWSTDTQYF. The full variable domain, rest sourced from reference TRBV11-2 and TRBJ2-3, is EAGVAQSPRYKIIEKRQSVAFWCNPISGHATLYWYQQILGQGPKLLIQFQNNGVVDDSQLPKDRFSAERLKGVDSTLKIQPAKLEDSAVYLCASRLWSTDTQYFGPGTRLTVL.

The V call is TRBV3-1, the J call TRBJ1-1; tentative D call: TRBD1 (5 bases). This CDR3 region has 15 residues. Germline CDR1 and CDR2: LGHDT and YNNKEL (reference sequence). The ends were cut back, 1 base at V and 0 bases at J, with 9 bases in the middle. The CDR3 sequence: CASSQVAGLNTEAFF. Written as DNA, the CDR3 is TGTGCCAGCAGCCAAGTTGCAGGGTTGAACACTGAAGCTTTCTTT.

This clone has at least ten counts. The chain recombines TRBV20-1 with TRBJ2-5, with D unclear. This CDR3 comprises 10 residues. Deletions cut 1 base from V and 5 bases from J, with 2 bases between. Looked up from germline, CDR1 is DFQATT and CDR2 is SNEGSKA (reference sequence). The CDR3 nucleotides are TGCAGTGCTAGAGCGGAGACCCAGTACTTC. It translates to CSARAETQYF.

The genes are TRBV20-1 and TRBJ2-7; D might be TRBD1 or TRBD2, each matching 6 bases. V lost 3 bases, J lost 2 bases, and 14 bases lay in between. The CDR3 covers 14 residues. Germline lookup yields CDR1 DFQATT and CDR2 SNEGSKA (reference sequence). The DNA for the CDR3 is TGCAGTGCTAGTAGGCAGGGGACTGCCTACGAGCAGTACTTC. This encodes CSASRQGTAYEQYF.

In this sample, this clone turned up many times. The rearrangement links TRBV11-1 to TRBJ2-1; the match to TRBD2 covers 12 bases. Germline CDR1 is SGHAT and CDR2 is FQDESV (reference sequence). The CDR3 spans 15 residues. Trimming removed 5 bases from V and 8 bases from J; junction bases left unmatched: 7. The CDR3 DNA is TGTGCCAGCAGCCGGACGACTAGCGGGAGCGATGAGCAGTTCTTC. Its protein is CASSRTTSGSDEQFF.

This clone was recorded at least ten times. A much larger clone lies one base from this, so it may be a read error. Other DNA sequences in this sample translate to the same CDR3. V is TRBV12-3 or TRBV12-4 and J is TRBJ2-2; 8 positions agree with TRBD1. CDR3 size: 14 residues. V lost 6 bases and J lost 7; bases outside the gene matches: 7. Here the CDR3 reads CASSPTGVDGELFF. The CDR3 nucleotides are TGTGCCAGCAGCCCGACAGGGGTAGACGGGGAGCTGTTTTTT.

This clone showed up many times. The chain couples TRBV5-1 to TRBJ1-6; a weak D match, TRBD1 (5 bases). CDR1 SGHRS and CDR2 YFSETQ come from the germline V gene. The V and J ends lost 0 bases and 6 bases respectively, with 10 bases between them. The CDR3 covers 15 residues. The CDR3 DNA reads as TGCGCCAGCAGCTTGGGGGGGAGGGGTAATTCACCCCTCCACTTT. It encodes CASSLGGRGNSPLHF.

This clone has ten or more counts. V and J are TRBV10-3 and TRBJ2-7; D is uncertain. V dropped 0 bases and J dropped 2 bases, with 8 bases sitting between them. The germline V gene encodes CDR1 ENHRY and CDR2 SYGVKD. The CDR3 totals 14 residues. The DNA for the CDR3 is TGTGCCATCAGTGAGTCCCGGACGACCTACGAGCAGTACTTC. Its protein is CAISESRTTYEQYF.

This clone was seen many times. This sample also contains other DNA sequences that code for the same CDR3. J is TRBJ1-1 and V is TRBV5-6, with D unresolved. Trimming took 2 bases from V and 5 from J, leaving 7 bases between them. The CDR3 is 12 amino acids. Germline assignment: CDR1 SGHDT and CDR2 YYEEEE. The CDR3 sequence: CASSFGRTEAFF. The CDR3 nucleotides read TGTGCCAGCAGCTTTGGAAGAACTGAAGCTTTCTTT.

This clone has more than one count but fewer than ten. V and J are TRBV2 and TRBJ1-2; D might be TRBD1 (5 bases). Trimming took 6 bases from V and 6 from J, leaving 17 bases between them. The CDR3 runs 14 residues. Germline CDR1 reads SNHLY; CDR2 reads FYNNEI. The CDR3 nucleotides read TGTGCCAGCAGAGCCCTGGCAGGGTCGAATGGCTACACCTTC. Translated: CASRALAGSNGYTF. Combining the CDR3 with reference TRBV2 and TRBJ1-2 gives the whole variable domain EPEVTQTPSHQVTQMGQEVILRCVPISNHLYFYWYRQILGQKVEFLVSFYNNEISEKSEIFDDQFSVERPDGSNFTLKIRSTKLEDSAMYFCASRALAGSNGYTFGSGTRLTVV.

There are many counts of this clone. This chain connects TRBV11-3 to TRBJ2-2, with D hard to call. CDR1 SGHNT and CDR2 YENEEA come from the germline V gene. Trimming shortened V by 4 bases and J by 8 bases, and 14 bases separated the two germline ends. The CDR3 length is 14 residues. In DNA form, the CDR3 reads TGTGCCAGCAGCTCTGTGGTTGAAGGGGGGGAGCTGTTTTTT. Its protein is CASSSVVEGGELFF.

Many counts were recorded for this clone. The V gene is TRBV5-1, the J gene TRBJ2-1; D uncertain. Trimming took off 7 bases at V and 2 bases at J, with 10 bases between the two ends. CDR1 is SGHRS, CDR2 YFSETQ, per germline. The CDR3 covers 13 residues. DNA of the CDR3: TGCGCCAGCTCCCCCGCGCCCTACAATGAGCAGTTCTTC. Amino acid sequence: CASSPAPYNEQFF. The full variable domain, its missing parts supplied by reference TRBV5-1 and TRBJ2-1, is KAGVTQTPRYLIKTRGQQVTLSCSPISGHRSVSWYQQTPGQGLQFLFEYFSETQRNKGNFPGRFSGRQFSNSRSEMNVSTLELGDSALYLCASSPAPYNEQFFGPGTRLTVL.

This clone turned up a few times. This sequence may be a read error, since a much larger clone differs from it by one base. The genes are TRBV5-1 and TRBJ2-7, with D possibly called TRBD1 or TRBD2 (7 bases each). CDR1 and CDR2 from the germline V gene are SGHRS and YFSETQ. The CDR3 has 16 amino acids. CDR3 bases: TGCGCCAGCAGCCCAGGGGGGGGACCTAGCGTATGGGAGCGGTACTTC. Translated: CASSPGGGPSVWERYF.

This clone is classed as medium-sized. The V gene is TRBV5-1, the J gene TRBJ2-7; TRBD2 aligns across 12 bases. The CDR3 contains 17 residues. V was pared by 2 bases and J by 7 bases, with 13 bases of the junction left unmatched. Germline V gene lookup returns CDR1 SGHRS and CDR2 YFSETQ. CDR3 region: CASSFTSGRSPLGEQYF. CDR3 coding DNA: TGCGCCAGCAGCTTTACTAGCGGGAGGAGCCCCTTAGGGGAGCAGTACTTC.

This clone was seen a few times. A much more abundant neighbour one base away suggests this may be a read error. The chain carries TRBV28 and TRBJ2-1, with a weak D call TRBD2 (6 bases). The CDR3 covers 16 residues. Trimming stripped 10 bases from V and 5 bases from J, with 24 bases between. The germline V gene encodes CDR1 MDHEN and CDR2 SYDVKM. The CDR3 here is CATMPMEGLNHNEQFF. The CDR3 region has the DNA TGTGCCACCATGCCTATGGAGGGCCTAAACCACAATGAGCAGTTCTTC.